These 26 T cell receptor beta chains share one sample of origin, sequenced in a study of T cell responses to AZD1222 COVID-19 vaccine. Sequencing used immunoSEQ multiplex PCR; TCRdb keeps in-frame clones, though not all of them. The data hold around 100,000 clones, with over 75% observed a single time. Sequencing was performed on peripheral blood, taken on day 0 of AZD1222 vaccination. These receptors all come from an adult in good health.

The chain joins TRBV29-1 to TRBJ1-5; 8 nucleotides match TRBD1. V shed 7 bases and J 5 bases; nucleotides not matched to a gene: 7. The CDR3 covers 13 residues. CDR1 is SQVTM, CDR2 ANQGSEA, per germline. CDR3 DNA: TGCAGCGCACGGACAGGGCTGGATCAGCCCCAGCATTTT. Encoded protein: CSARTGLDQPQHF.

This clone was detected only once. The CDR3 DNA is TGTGCCAGTAGTATTAGCAGCGGGGGGGCCTGGGAGACCCAGTACTTC. It codes for CASSISSGGAWETQYF. The chain links TRBV19 to TRBJ2-5, with TRBD2 matching over 10 bases. V lost 3 bases to trimming and J lost 5 bases; unmatched junction nucleotides: 9. Germline assignment: CDR1 LNHDA and CDR2 SQIVND (reference sequence). The CDR3 sequence is 16 residues long.

The chain links TRBV28 to TRBJ2-7; unclear D gene. Trimming took off 2 bases at V and 4 bases at J, with 18 bases between the two ends. CDR3 length: 16 residues. Germline lookup yields CDR1 MDHEN and CDR2 SYDVKM. Here the CDR3 DNA reads TGTGCCAGCAGTTTAAAAGGGTCCAACGTTCTATACGAGCAGTACTTC. The encoded protein is CASSLKGSNVLYEQYF.

The chain joins TRBV7-2 to TRBJ2-5, with TRBD1 matching over 9 bases. The CDR3 extends over 14 amino acids. V dropped 5 bases and J dropped 5; count of bases not matched to a gene: 6. Germline CDR1 SGHTA, CDR2 FQGNSA. Written as DNA, the CDR3 is TGTGCCAGCAGCGCGAACAGGGGGCAGGAGACCCAGTACTTC. Translating gives CASSANRGQETQYF. The full variable domain, rest sourced from reference TRBV7-2 and TRBJ2-5, is GAGVSQSPSNKVTEKGKDVELRCDPISGHTALYWYRQSLGQGLEFLIYFQGNSAPDKSGLPSDRFSAERTGGSVSTLTIQRTQQEDSAVYLCASSANRGQETQYFGPGTRLLVL.

V usage is TRBV7-2 and J usage is TRBJ1-1, with 8 positions matching TRBD1. Per germline, CDR1 SGHTA and CDR2 FQGNSA. The CDR3 sequence is 16 residues long. The V segment lost 4 bases and the J segment 0 bases; nucleotides outside the gene matches: 7. The CDR3 protein is CASSSGQAGMNTEAFF. CDR3 bases: TGTGCCAGCAGCTCGGGACAGGCGGGGATGAACACTGAAGCTTTCTTT.

V gene TRBV7-3 combines with J gene TRBJ1-6; TRBD1 matches 7 bases. From germline, CDR1 is SGHTA and CDR2 FQGTGA. Unmatched junction bases numbered 1, after V lost 1 base and J lost 7 bases. The CDR3 is 14 amino acids. For the CDR3, the DNA is TGTGCCAGCAGCTTAAGGGACAGAAATTCACCCCTCCACTTT. This gives the protein CASSLRDRNSPLHF.

A single count supports this clone. V usage is TRBV2 and J usage is TRBJ1-4; 8 bases line up with TRBD1. J lost 0 bases, V lost 7 bases, and 7 bases had no gene match. Germline V gene lookup returns CDR1 SNHLY and CDR2 FYNNEI. The CDR3 is 16 amino acids. CDR3 residues: CASKRTGGATNEKLFF. Here the CDR3 DNA reads TGTGCCAGCAAACGCACAGGGGGAGCAACTAATGAAAAACTGTTTTTT.

Concerning this clone: At one of its ends the junction is not consistent with the germline gene, which may arise from a read error. The V call is TRBV20-1, the J call TRBJ1-6; D is unclear. Germline values: CDR1 DFQATT, CDR2 SNEGSKA (reference sequence). The CDR3 totals 10 residues. For the CDR3, the DNA is TGCAGTGCTAGAGAGCCCCTCATGGTTTTT. The encoded protein is CSAREPLMVF.

The chain carries TRBV5-4 and TRBJ2-1; perhaps TRBD1 as D (7 bases). The germline CDR1 and CDR2 sequences are SGHNT and YYREEE (reference sequence). This CDR3 region has 13 residues. V was cut by 0 bases and J by 13 bases, with 14 bases left in between. The CDR3 nucleotides read TGTGCCAGCAGCTTGGACAGGGGAGGATTTCAGTTCTTC. Translated: CASSLDRGGFQFF.

The gene calls are TRBV30 and TRBJ2-7; D gene uncertain. Germline CDR1 is GTSNPN and CDR2 is SVGIG (reference sequence). Trimming pared 7 bases from V and 0 bases from J, leaving 7 bases between. The CDR3 loop spans 11 amino acids. CDR3 coding DNA: TGTGCCTTATCGGACTCCTACGAGCAGTACTTC. Translated: CALSDSYEQYF. Filled out from reference TRBV30 and TRBJ2-7, the complete variable domain reads SQTIHQWPATLVQPVGSPLSLECTVEGTSNPNLYWYRQAAGRGLQLLFYSVGIGQISSEVPQNLSASRPQDRQFILSSKKLLLSDSGFYLCALSDSYEQYFGPGTRLTVT.

The chain uses TRBV14 and TRBJ2-7, with 11 positions matching TRBD1. Per germline, CDR1 SGHDN and CDR2 FVKESK. The CDR3 is 16 residues long. Unmatched junction bases numbered 4, after V lost 0 bases and J lost 3 bases. This CDR3 reads CASSQEIGTGGYEQYF. The CDR3 DNA reads as TGTGCCAGCAGCCAAGAGATAGGGACAGGGGGCTACGAGCAGTACTTC.

The chain is built from TRBV24-1 and TRBJ2-7, with D unclear. The ends were cut back, 4 bases at V and 4 bases at J, with 19 bases in the middle. Germline-derived CDR1 and CDR2 are KGHDR and SFDVKD. This CDR3 has 16 residues. The CDR3 sequence is CATSEPHLGPTYEQYF. Here the CDR3 DNA reads TGTGCCACCAGTGAGCCCCATTTAGGTCCCACTTACGAGCAGTACTTC.

This clone was observed a few times. J is TRBJ2-5 and V is TRBV7-9; TRBD1 or TRBD2 may be the D gene (5 bases each). The germline V and J ends were trimmed by 3 bases and 5 bases, with 13 bases remaining between them. This CDR3 is built from 14 residues. The germline gives CDR1 SEHNR, CDR2 FQNEAQ (reference sequence). In DNA form, the CDR3 reads TGTGCCAGCAGCTTGCGGCAGGGACGTGAGACCCAGTACTTC. It codes for CASSLRQGRETQYF.

The chain combines TRBV6-1 with TRBJ1-2; no clear D. The CDR3 has 14 residues. The V end was cut by 3 bases, the J end by 4 bases, with 12 bases between. Germline assignment: CDR1 MNHNS and CDR2 SASEGT. The CDR3 reads CASSDPVPGYGYTF. Written as DNA, the CDR3 is TGTGCCAGCAGTGATCCCGTGCCGGGCTATGGCTACACCTTC.

The rearrangement joins TRBV28 to TRBJ2-5; TRBD2 agrees at 7 bases. The CDR3 extends over 16 amino acids. Unmatched junction bases numbered 12, after V lost 3 bases and J lost 5 bases. CDR1 is MDHEN and CDR2 is SYDVKM in the germline V gene. For the CDR3, the DNA is TGTGCCAGCAGTTTTGGGTTGACGGGAGGCGGGGAGACCCAGTACTTC. It translates to CASSFGLTGGGETQYF.

This clone was counted a single time. The chain is built from TRBV6-1 and TRBJ2-7, with TRBD2 matching over 10 bases. The CDR3 loop spans 16 amino acids. The J segment lost 5 bases and the V segment lost 1 base, leaving 8 bases of the junction unmatched. Germline lookup yields CDR1 MNHNS and CDR2 SASEGT. CDR3 DNA: TGTGCCAGCAGTGAAGGCAAAGTAGCGGGAGGTCACGAGCAGTACTTC. This encodes CASSEGKVAGGHEQYF.

The genes are TRBV30 and TRBJ2-1; 10 bases line up with TRBD2. The J segment lost 5 bases and the V segment lost 4 bases, leaving 2 bases of the junction unmatched. CDR1 is GTSNPN and CDR2 is SVGIG in the germline V gene (reference sequence). This CDR3 is 13 amino acids long. Here the CDR3 reads CAWTGLADNEQFF. CDR3 in DNA: TGTGCCTGGACCGGACTAGCGGACAATGAGCAGTTCTTC.

Of note for this clone: Compared with germline, one end of the junction differs, possibly owing to a read error. V and J are TRBV25-1 and TRBJ2-7; TRBD1 might be the D (5 bases). Germline V gives CDR1 MGHDK, CDR2 SYGVNS. CDR3 length: 12 amino acids. For the CDR3, the DNA is TGTGCCAGCAGTTCTGGGGCCTACGGGCAGTACTTC. It yields the protein CASSSGAYGQYF.

The V gene is TRBV19, the J gene TRBJ1-3; D gene ambiguous. This CDR3 has 15 residues. The V gene's germline CDR1 is LNHDA and CDR2 SQIVND (reference sequence). V lost 4 bases and J lost 0, with 10 bases in between. Here the CDR3 DNA reads TGTGCCAGTAGTACTAAGCCGAGCTCTGGAAACACCATATATTTT. This encodes CASSTKPSSGNTIYF.

The chain employs TRBV24-1 and TRBJ1-5; D ambiguous. CDR3 length equals 14 residues. Trimming pared 4 bases from V and 2 bases from J, leaving 8 bases between. CDR1 and CDR2 from the germline V gene are KGHDR and SFDVKD. Here the CDR3 reads CATSDLAGNQPQHF. As DNA, the CDR3 is TGTGCCACCAGTGACCTGGCCGGCAATCAGCCCCAGCATTTT.

The chain combines TRBV24-1 with TRBJ2-3; the match to TRBD2 covers 11 bases. From germline, CDR1 is KGHDR and CDR2 SFDVKD. The CDR3 has 14 amino acids. Trimming at V came to 5 bases and at J to 3 bases, leaving 0 bases not matched to a gene. CDR3 coding DNA: TGTGCCACCAGTGCTAGCGGGGGGACAGATACGCAGTATTTT. It translates to CATSASGGTDTQYF.

The chain couples TRBV9 to TRBJ2-2; 7 nucleotides match TRBD1. CDR3 size: 14 residues. Germline-derived CDR1 and CDR2 are SGDLS and YYNGEE. V lost 4 bases to trimming and J lost 5 bases; unmatched junction nucleotides: 5. The CDR3 is CASSPTGITGELFF. CDR3 sequence (DNA): TGTGCCAGCAGCCCGACAGGGATAACCGGGGAGCTGTTTTTT.

The chain uses TRBV30 and TRBJ1-6; 8 nucleotides agree with TRBD1. CDR3 length equals 14 residues. The V segment lost 4 bases and the J segment 10 bases; nucleotides outside the gene matches: 9. Germline values: CDR1 GTSNPN, CDR2 SVGIG (reference sequence). The CDR3 region has the DNA TGTGCCTGGAACGCGCAGGGGGCCGGGTCACCCCTCCACTTT. Its protein is CAWNAQGAGSPLHF. The entire variable domain, with the rest obtained from reference TRBV30 and TRBJ1-6, is as follows: SQTIHQWPATLVQPVGSPLSLECTVEGTSNPNLYWYRQAAGRGLQLLFYSVGIGQISSEVPQNLSASRPQDRQFILSSKKLLLSDSGFYLCAWNAQGAGSPLHFGNGTRLTVT.

Only one count was recorded for this clone. This chain connects TRBV4-1 to TRBJ1-2, with D uncertain. Trimming shortened V by 0 bases and J by 2 bases, and 10 bases separated the two germline ends. The CDR3 is 15 amino acids. The germline V gene has CDR1 MGHRA and CDR2 YSYEKL. This CDR3 reads CASSQEPYGNYGYTF. The CDR3 DNA reads TGCGCCAGCAGCCAAGAACCCTACGGAAACTATGGCTACACCTTC.

The chain has TRBV2 and TRBJ2-5; 7 bases fit TRBD1. The CDR3 runs to 13 residues. V lost 6 bases and J lost 5; bases outside the gene matches: 6. Germline assignment: CDR1 SNHLY and CDR2 FYNNEI. The CDR3 region has the DNA TGTGCCAGCAGACAGGGGTGGGGTGAGACCCAGTACTTC. This codes for CASRQGWGETQYF.

V usage is TRBV4-3 and J usage is TRBJ2-1; TRBD2 matches at 11 bases. The CDR3 consists of 18 residues. Germline-derived CDR1 and CDR2 are LGHNA and YSLEER. The junction had 7 bases not matched to a gene; V was cut back by 2 bases and J by 1 base. Here the CDR3 reads CASSQSPGLAVSYNEQFF. DNA of the CDR3: TGCGCCAGCAGCCAATCACCGGGACTAGCGGTTTCCTACAATGAGCAGTTCTTC.